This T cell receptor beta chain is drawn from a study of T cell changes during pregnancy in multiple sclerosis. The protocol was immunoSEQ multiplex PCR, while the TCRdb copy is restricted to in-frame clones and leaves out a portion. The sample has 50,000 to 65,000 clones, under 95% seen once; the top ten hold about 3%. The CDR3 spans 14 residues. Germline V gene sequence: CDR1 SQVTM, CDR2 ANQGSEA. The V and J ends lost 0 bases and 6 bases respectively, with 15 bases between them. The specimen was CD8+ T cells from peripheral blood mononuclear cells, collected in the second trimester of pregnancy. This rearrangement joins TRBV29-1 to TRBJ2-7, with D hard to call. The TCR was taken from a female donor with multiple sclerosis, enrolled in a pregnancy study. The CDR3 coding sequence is TGCAGCGTTGAAGATGAGGTAACTGGAGTCGAGCAGTACTTC. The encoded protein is CSVEDEVTGVEQYF.